This entry describes one TCR beta chain. Assay used: immunoSEQ multiplex PCR; TCRdb lists only in-frame clones, some missing. The sample has about 59,000 clones, 70% to 90% seen once. V lost 5 bases, J lost 3 bases, and 7 bases stayed unmatched. Looked up from germline, CDR1 is LNHNV and CDR2 is YYDKDF (reference sequence). The CDR3 is 16 amino acids. The record originates from a study of technical replicates of blood from several donors. The sample was PBMCs. The chain joins TRBV15 to TRBJ2-2; 9 nucleotides agree with TRBD1. The receptor was derived from a human donor in good health. Some clones in this sample may be carry-over from other donors' samples. The CDR3: CATSDQDRGDTGELFF. The CDR3 DNA sequence: TGTGCCACCAGCGACCAGGACAGGGGTGACACCGGGGAGCTGTTTTTT.